This is a list of T cell receptor beta chains from one sample in a study of T cells in Graves' hyperthyroidism and ophthalmopathy. TCRdb reprocessed the multiplex PCR reads with MiXCR, giving one entry per CDR3 protein. This table has some 510,000 distinct CDR3 sequences, less than 25% appearing once. The specimen sequenced was blood. The receptors originated from a man aged 18 to 35 with Graves' hyperthyroidism. Both conserved end residues are part of each CDR3. A D gene is named only where the DNA matches it firmly. Expanded clones are given a class, and other clones once, few, many or no size at all.

D	V	size	J	CDR3	DNA
TRBD1	TRBV12-3/TRBV12-4	few	TRBJ1-1	CASSDREDTEAVF	TGTGCCAGCAGTGACAGGGAAGACACTGAAGCTGTCTTT
-	TRBV6-5	many	TRBJ1-1	CASSYSFLGSLSTEAFF	TGTGCCAGCAGTTACTCGTTTTTGGGGTCGTTGAGCACTGAAGCTTTCTTT
-	TRBV6-2/TRBV6-3	many	TRBJ1-5	CASSSLWRGVLSNQPQHF	TGTGCCAGCAGTTCCCTCTGGAGAGGGGTTCTGAGCAATCAGCCCCAGCATTTT
TRBD1	TRBV30	many	TRBJ1-2	CAWRDRASIVSYTF	TGTGCCTGGAGGGACAGGGCCTCCATCGTGAGCTACACCTTC
-	TRBV7-8	once	TRBJ1-1	CASSSSPTGWTEAFF	TGTGCCAGCAGCTCGAGCCCAACGGGGTGGACTGAAGCTTTCTTT
TRBD2	TRBV20-1	many	TRBJ2-7	CSAPGLAGGPYEQYF	TGCAGTGCTCCGGGACTAGCGGGGGGTCCCTACGAGCAGTACTTC
TRBD1	TRBV19	-	TRBJ1-5	CASSSNRGQPQHF	TGTGCCAGTAGTTCAAACAGGGGTCAGCCCCAGCATTTT
-	TRBV15	many	TRBJ1-3	CATTTGSGNTIYF	TGTGCCACCACCACAGGTTCAGGAAACACCATATATTTT
TRBD2	TRBV7-9	few	TRBJ2-5	CASSFNSGGRETQYF	TGTGCCAGCAGCTTTAACTCGGGGGGGCGAGAGACCCAGTACTTC
-	TRBV6-1	-	TRBJ1-2	CASREPLGYGYTF	TGTGCCAGCAGAGAACCCTTGGGCTATGGCTACACCTTC
TRBD1	TRBV19	many	TRBJ2-6	CASTKQGDYSGANVLTF	TGTGCCAGTACCAAACAGGGGGATTACTCTGGGGCCAACGTCCTGACTTTC
TRBD2	TRBV30	-	TRBJ2-7	CAWSTARTSGSPYEQYF	TGTGCCTGGAGTACAGCCAGGACTAGCGGGAGTCCCTACGAGCAGTACTTC
-	TRBV5-1	-	TRBJ1-1	CASSLVGSRNTEAFF	TGCGCCAGCAGCTTGGTGGGCAGCCGGAACACTGAAGCTTTCTTT
-	TRBV6-1	-	TRBJ1-2	CASSEGGGGDGYTF	TGTGCCAGCAGTGAAGGGGGGGGTGGAGATGGCTACACCTTC
-	TRBV28	many	TRBJ2-5	CASSLDLGKGETQYF	TGTGCCAGCAGTTTGGATTTGGGGAAGGGAGAGACCCAGTACTTC
TRBD1	TRBV12-3/TRBV12-4	-	TRBJ1-1	CASSSHQDRGGAFF	TGTGCCAGCAGTTCTCACCAGGACAGGGGTGGAGCTTTCTTT
TRBD1	TRBV11-2	-	TRBJ1-1	CASSTYRGVHTEAFF	TGTGCCAGCAGCACCTACAGGGGAGTGCACACTGAAGCTTTCTTT
-	TRBV5-6	-	TRBJ2-7	CASSLGAVYGQYF	TGTGCCAGCAGCCTGGGGGCAGTTTACGGGCAGTACTTC
-	TRBV18	few	TRBJ2-5	CASSPNGGDGETQYF	TGTGCCAGCTCACCCAACGGGGGAGACGGAGAGACCCAGTACTTC
-	TRBV2	many	TRBJ1-1	CASVASPGEAFF	TGTGCCAGCGTGGCCTCCCCGGGTGAAGCTTTCTTT
TRBD1	TRBV7-8	few	TRBJ1-2	CASSPEGTEDSYTF	TGTGCCAGCAGCCCGGAAGGGACAGAGGATAGCTACACCTTC
-	TRBV20-1	many	TRBJ2-7	CSAPTGFYEQYF	TGCAGTGCTCCAACAGGGTTCTACGAGCAGTACTTC
-	TRBV30	many	TRBJ1-2	CAWTTGKVYGYTF	TGTGCCTGGACTACAGGGAAGGTCTATGGCTACACCTTC
-	TRBV28	many	TRBJ1-2	CASSLSLDRYTF	TGTGCCAGCAGTTTATCCTTGGACCGCTACACCTTC
TRBD1	TRBV12-3/TRBV12-4	many	TRBJ1-1	CASSYDRGNTEAFF	TGTGCCAGCAGTTACGACAGGGGTAACACTGAAGCTTTCTTT
-	TRBV7-3	many	TRBJ1-1	CASTLGENTEASF	TGTGCCAGCACCCTAGGAGAGAACACTGAAGCTTCCTTT
-	TRBV20-1	many	TRBJ2-5	CSARDFLASQETQYF	TGCAGTGCTAGAGATTTTCTGGCTTCACAAGAGACCCAGTACTTC
-	TRBV7-8	-	TRBJ2-7	CASSLAGLTYEQYF	TGTGCCAGCAGCTTAGCGGGACTTACCTACGAGCAGTACTTC
-	TRBV6-5	-	TRBJ1-2	CASSYSRSNTYGYTF	TGTGCCAGCAGTTACTCACGATCTAATACCTATGGCTACACCTTC
-	TRBV7-9	few	TRBJ1-6	CASCPGTNNSPLHF	TGTGCCAGTTGCCCCGGGACAAATAATTCACCCCTCCACTTT
TRBD2	TRBV12-3/TRBV12-4	-	TRBJ2-3	CASSPRLADPDTQYF	TGTGCCAGCAGTCCTAGACTAGCCGACCCCGATACGCAGTATTTT
-	TRBV6-1	many	TRBJ1-2	CASRGQITLYGYTF	TGTGCCAGCAGGGGACAAATAACCCTATATGGCTACACCTTC
-	TRBV15	many	TRBJ2-5	CATSSGYQETQYF	TGTGCCACCAGCAGCGGGTACCAAGAGACCCAGTACTTC
-	TRBV6-2/TRBV6-3	many	TRBJ1-1	CASSYWAGNTEAFF	TGTGCCAGCAGTTATTGGGCAGGGAATACTGAAGCTTTCTTT
-	TRBV28	-	TRBJ1-5	CASSLWGPQHF	TGTGCCAGCAGTTTATGGGGGCCCCAGCATTTT
TRBD1	TRBV12-3/TRBV12-4	many	TRBJ1-1	CASSPRQGFTEAFF	TGTGCCAGCAGTCCCAGACAGGGTTTCACTGAAGCTTTCTTT
TRBD2	TRBV27	-	TRBJ2-2	CASSPSTSVLTGELFF	TGTGCCAGCAGTCCCTCGACTAGCGTGTTGACCGGGGAGCTGTTTTTT
TRBD1	TRBV25-1	many	TRBJ2-7	CASSDSGDRDYEQYF	TGTGCCAGCAGTGACTCGGGGGACAGGGACTACGAGCAGTACTTC
TRBD2	TRBV14	many	TRBJ2-6	CASSGTSGAYRHSGANVLTF	TGTGCCAGCAGCGGGACTAGCGGGGCCTACCGTCACTCTGGGGCCAACGTCCTGACTTTC